This T cell receptor (beta chain) is drawn from a study of PD-1 blockade in classical Hodgkin lymphoma. Points from the study as a whole: Although disease activity or prior therapy may be involved, causes of the repertoire differences remain undefined.

Assay: immunoSEQ multiplex PCR; the TCRdb copy retains only in-frame clones and omits some. The profile covers roughly 20,000 clones, with 65% to 80% appearing a single time and roughly 2.5% taken by the ten largest. Comment on this clone: Its antigen is not identified.

The time point here: cycle 4 day 1 (C4D1), after 6 weeks of nivolumab. Each patient relapsed following autologous stem cell transplantation, and prior brentuximab vedotin exposure differed. Magnetic depletion of unwanted cells isolated CD4+ T cells from thawed PBMCs. Deletions cut 0 bases from V and 0 bases from J, with 9 bases between. The CDR3 spans 16 residues. The germline CDR1 and CDR2 sequences are LGHNA and YSLEER. This specimen consisted of CD4+ T cells from blood, obtained before the fourth cycle of nivolumab. This chain joins TRBV4-3 and TRBJ1-3; D is ambiguous. This receptor was obtained from a human donor with classical Hodgkin lymphoma. CDR3 nucleotides: TGCGCCAGCAGCCAAGATTGGGCTTACTCTGGAAACACCATATATTTT. Encoded protein: CASSQDWAYSGNTIYF.